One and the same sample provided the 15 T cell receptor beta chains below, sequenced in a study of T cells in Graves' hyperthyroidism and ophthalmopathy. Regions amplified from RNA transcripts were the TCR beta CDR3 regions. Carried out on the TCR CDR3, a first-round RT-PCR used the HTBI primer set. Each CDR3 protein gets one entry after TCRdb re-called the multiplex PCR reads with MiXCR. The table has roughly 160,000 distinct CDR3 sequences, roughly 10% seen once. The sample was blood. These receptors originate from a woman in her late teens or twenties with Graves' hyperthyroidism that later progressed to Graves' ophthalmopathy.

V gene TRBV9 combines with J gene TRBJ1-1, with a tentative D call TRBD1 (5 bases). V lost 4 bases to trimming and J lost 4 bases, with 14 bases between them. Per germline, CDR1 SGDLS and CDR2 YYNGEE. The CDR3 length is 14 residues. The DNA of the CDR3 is TGTGCCAGCAGCACATCAGGGAGTGGCACTGAAGCTTTCTTT. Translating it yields CASSTSGSGTEAFF.

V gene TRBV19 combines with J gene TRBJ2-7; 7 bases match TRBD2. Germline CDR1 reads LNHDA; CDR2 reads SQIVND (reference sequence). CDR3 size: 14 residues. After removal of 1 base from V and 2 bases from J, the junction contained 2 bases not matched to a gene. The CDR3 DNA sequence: TGTGCCAGTAGTATAGGCGGGAGACCCTACGAGCAGTACTTC. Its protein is CASSIGGRPYEQYF.

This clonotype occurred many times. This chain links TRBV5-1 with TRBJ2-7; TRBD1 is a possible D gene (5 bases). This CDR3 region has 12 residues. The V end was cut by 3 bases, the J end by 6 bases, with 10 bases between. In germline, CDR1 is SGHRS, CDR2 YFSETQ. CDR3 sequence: CASSSQGSEQYF. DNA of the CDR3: TGCGCCAGCAGCTCGCAGGGTTCCGAGCAGTACTTC.

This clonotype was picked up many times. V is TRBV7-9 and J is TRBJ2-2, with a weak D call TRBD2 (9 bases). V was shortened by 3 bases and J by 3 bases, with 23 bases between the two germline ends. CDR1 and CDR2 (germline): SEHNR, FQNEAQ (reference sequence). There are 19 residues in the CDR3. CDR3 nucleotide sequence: TGTGCCAGCAGCTTCGTATGGCTAGCGGGACAGGACTACACCGGGGAGCTGTTTTTT. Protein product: CASSFVWLAGQDYTGELFF.

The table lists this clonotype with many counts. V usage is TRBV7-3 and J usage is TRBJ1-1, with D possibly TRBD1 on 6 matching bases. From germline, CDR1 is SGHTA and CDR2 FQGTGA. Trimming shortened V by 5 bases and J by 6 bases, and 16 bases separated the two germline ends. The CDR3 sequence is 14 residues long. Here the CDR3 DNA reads TGTGCCAGCAGCCCCTTATCCTCAGGGGCTGAAGCTTTCTTT. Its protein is CASSPLSSGAEAFF.

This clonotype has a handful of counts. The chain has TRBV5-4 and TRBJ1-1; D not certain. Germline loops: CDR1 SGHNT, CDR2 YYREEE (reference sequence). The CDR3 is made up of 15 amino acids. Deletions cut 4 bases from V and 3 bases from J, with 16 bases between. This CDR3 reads CASSPRSRLDTEAFF. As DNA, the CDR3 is TGTGCCAGCAGCCCCCGTTCGCGGCTGGACACTGAAGCTTTCTTT. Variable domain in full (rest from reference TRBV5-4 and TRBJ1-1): ETGVTQSPTHLIKTRGQQVTLRCSSQSGHNTVSWYQQALGQGPQFIFQYYREEENGRGNFPPRFSGLQFPNYSSELNVNALELDDSALYLCASSPRSRLDTEAFFGQGTRLTVV.

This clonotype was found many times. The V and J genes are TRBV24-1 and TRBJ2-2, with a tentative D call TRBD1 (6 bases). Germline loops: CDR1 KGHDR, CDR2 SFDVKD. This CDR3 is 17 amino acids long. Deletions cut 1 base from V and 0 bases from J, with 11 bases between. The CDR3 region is CATSDLTGTTNTGELFF. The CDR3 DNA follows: TGTGCCACCAGTGATTTAACCGGGACAACGAACACCGGGGAGCTGTTTTTT.

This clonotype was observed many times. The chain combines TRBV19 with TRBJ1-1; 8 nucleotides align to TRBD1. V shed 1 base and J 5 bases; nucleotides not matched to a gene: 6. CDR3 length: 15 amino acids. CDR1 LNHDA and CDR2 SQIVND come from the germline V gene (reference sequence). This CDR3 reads CASSIGRGRWTEAFF. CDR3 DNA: TGTGCCAGTAGTATAGGCAGGGGGCGTTGGACTGAAGCTTTCTTT.

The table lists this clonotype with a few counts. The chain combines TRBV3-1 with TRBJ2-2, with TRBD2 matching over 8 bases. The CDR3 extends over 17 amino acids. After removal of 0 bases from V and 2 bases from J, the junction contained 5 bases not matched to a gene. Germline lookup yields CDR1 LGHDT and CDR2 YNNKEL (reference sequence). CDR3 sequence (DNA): TGTGCCAGCAGCCAAGATCCGAGCGGGGGTAACACCGGGGAGCTGTTTTTT. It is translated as CASSQDPSGGNTGELFF. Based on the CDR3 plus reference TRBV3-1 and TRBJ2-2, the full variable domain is DTAVSQTPKYLVTQMGNDKSIKCEQNLGHDTMYWYKQDSKKFLKIMFSYNNKELIINETVPNRFSPKSPDKAHLNLHINSLELGDSAVYFCASSQDPSGGNTGELFFGEGSRLTVL.

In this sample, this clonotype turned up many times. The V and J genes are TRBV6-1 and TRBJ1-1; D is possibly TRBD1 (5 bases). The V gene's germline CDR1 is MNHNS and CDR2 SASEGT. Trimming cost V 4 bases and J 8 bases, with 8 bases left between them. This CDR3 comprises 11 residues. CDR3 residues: CASSGTTEAFF. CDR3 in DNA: TGTGCCAGCAGTGGGACAACCGAAGCTTTCTTT.

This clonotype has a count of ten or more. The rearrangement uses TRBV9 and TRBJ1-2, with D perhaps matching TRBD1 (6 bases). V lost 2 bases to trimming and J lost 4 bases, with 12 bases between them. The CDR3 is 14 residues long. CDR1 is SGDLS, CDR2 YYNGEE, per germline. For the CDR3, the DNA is TGTGCCAGCAGCGTTTCCGGGACATCCTATGGCTACACCTTC. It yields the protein CASSVSGTSYGYTF.

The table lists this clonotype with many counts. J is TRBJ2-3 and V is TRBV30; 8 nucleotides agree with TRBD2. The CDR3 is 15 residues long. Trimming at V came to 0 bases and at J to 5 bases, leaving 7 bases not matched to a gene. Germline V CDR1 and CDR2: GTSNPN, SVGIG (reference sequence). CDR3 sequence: CAWSVGAGGLDTQYF. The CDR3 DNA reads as TGTGCCTGGAGTGTTGGTGCGGGAGGATTAGATACGCAGTATTTT.

The CDR3 region is CAWGRTGANQPQHF. The DNA of the CDR3 is TGTGCCTGGGGCAGGACAGGGGCTAATCAGCCCCAGCATTTT. The chain couples TRBV30 to TRBJ1-5; 9 bases match TRBD1. V lost 5 bases, J lost 4 bases, and 6 bases stayed unmatched. The CDR3 totals 14 residues. The germline gives CDR1 GTSNPN, CDR2 SVGIG (reference sequence).

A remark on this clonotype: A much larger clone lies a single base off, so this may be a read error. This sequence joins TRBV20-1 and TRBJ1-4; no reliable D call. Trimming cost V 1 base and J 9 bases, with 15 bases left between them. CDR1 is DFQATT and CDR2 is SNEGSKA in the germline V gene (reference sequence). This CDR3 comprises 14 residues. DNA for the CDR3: TGCAGTGCTAGAGCGGCAGGCCTGAATAAAAAACTGTTTTTT. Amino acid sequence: CSARAAGLNKKLFF.

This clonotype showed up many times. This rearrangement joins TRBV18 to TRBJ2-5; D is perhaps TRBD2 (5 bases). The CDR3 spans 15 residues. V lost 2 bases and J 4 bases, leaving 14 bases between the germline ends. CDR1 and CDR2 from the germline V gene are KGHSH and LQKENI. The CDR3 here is CASSPTQRVVETQYF. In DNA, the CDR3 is TGTGCCAGCTCACCAACTCAGAGGGTTGTAGAGACCCAGTACTTC.